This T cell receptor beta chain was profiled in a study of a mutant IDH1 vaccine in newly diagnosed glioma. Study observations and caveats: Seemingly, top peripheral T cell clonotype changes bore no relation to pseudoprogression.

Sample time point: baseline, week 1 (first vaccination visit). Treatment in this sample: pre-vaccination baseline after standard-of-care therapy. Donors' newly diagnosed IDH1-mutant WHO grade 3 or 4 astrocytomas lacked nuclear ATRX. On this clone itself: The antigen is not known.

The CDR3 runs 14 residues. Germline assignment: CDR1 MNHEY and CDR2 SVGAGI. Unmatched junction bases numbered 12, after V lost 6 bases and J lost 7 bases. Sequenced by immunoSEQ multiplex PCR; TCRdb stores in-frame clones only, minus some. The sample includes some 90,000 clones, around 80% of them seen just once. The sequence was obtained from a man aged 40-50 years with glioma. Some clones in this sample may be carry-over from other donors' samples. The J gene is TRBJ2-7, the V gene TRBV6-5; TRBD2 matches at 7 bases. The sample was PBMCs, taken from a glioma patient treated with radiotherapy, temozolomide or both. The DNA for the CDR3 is TGTGCCAGCAGGTATCAGGGAGGGCATGGAGAGCAGTACTTC. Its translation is CASRYQGGHGEQYF.